This T cell receptor beta chain was sequenced for a study of blood T cell repertoires in COVID-19. A remark on this clone: Other DNA sequences in the same sample also yield this CDR3.

How the authors handled the data: Estimation of nucleated cell counts was performed using reference gene primer amplification. Assay: immunoSEQ multiplex PCR; the TCRdb copy retains only in-frame clones and omits some. V and J calls and clone size are as listed in that table; D and trimming were resolved from the DNA. The table has over 200,000 clones, approximately 89% seen once. The CDR3 has 15 amino acids. Germline V lookup: CDR1 SGHRS, CDR2 YFSETQ. V shed 0 bases and J 1 base; nucleotides not matched to a gene: 1. Sequencing was done on a sample of PBMCs or T cells enriched from blood (not recorded which). The chain has TRBV5-1 and TRBJ1-5, with 7 bases identical to TRBD1. The clonotype originates from a woman aged 40 to 50 with acute COVID-19. CDR3 nucleotides: TGCGCCAGCAGCTTGGACAGGGGCAGCAATCAGCCCCAGCATTTT. It codes for CASSLDRGSNQPQHF. The whole variable domain, remainder taken from reference TRBV5-1 and TRBJ1-5, is KAGVTQTPRYLIKTRGQQVTLSCSPISGHRSVSWYQQTPGQGLQFLFEYFSETQRNKGNFPGRFSGRQFSNSRSEMNVSTLELGDSALYLCASSLDRGSNQPQHFGDGTRLSIL.